These 20 T cell receptor beta chains were all obtained from the same sample, sequenced in a study of T cell responses to AZD1222 COVID-19 vaccine. Here immunoSEQ multiplex PCR was the method, and the copy in TCRdb shows in-frame clones only, minus some. The sample lists over 20,000 clones, roughly 85% occurring once. Specimen: peripheral blood, collected 28 days after the second AZD1222 dose. All receptors come from an adult who received the AZD1222 COVID-19 vaccine.

This chain connects TRBV15 to TRBJ1-2; D is undetermined. Germline V gene data show CDR1 as LNHNV and CDR2 as YYDKDF (reference sequence). This CDR3 spans 15 amino acids. V lost 0 bases to trimming and J lost 4 bases, with 12 bases between them. The CDR3 here is CATSRDFTLVYGYTF. CDR3 coding DNA: TGTGCCACCAGCAGAGATTTCACCTTAGTCTATGGCTACACCTTC.

This clone has only a few counts. The V and J genes are TRBV9 and TRBJ1-1; no definite D call. V shed 4 bases and J shed 1 base, with 11 bases lying between them. Per germline, CDR1 SGDLS and CDR2 YYNGEE. The CDR3 loop spans 14 amino acids. Written as DNA, the CDR3 is TGTGCCAGCAGCTCCCATGAGGGGAACACTGAAGCTTTCTTT. Translating gives CASSSHEGNTEAFF.

This sequence joins TRBV28 and TRBJ1-5, with D possibly TRBD1 on 5 matching bases. This CDR3 region has 16 residues. Between the trimmed V and J ends, which lost 4 bases and 3 bases, there was a span of 16 bases. Germline V gene lookup returns CDR1 MDHEN and CDR2 SYDVKM. DNA of the CDR3: TGTGCCAGCAGTTGGGCGGGGAGGGGTGACAATCAGCCCCAGCATTTT. Translated: CASSWAGRGDNQPQHF.

The genes are TRBV7-2 and TRBJ2-5, with D hard to call. Trimming took off 0 bases at V and 5 bases at J, with 16 bases between the two ends. The CDR3 extends over 16 amino acids. Germline-derived CDR1 and CDR2 are SGHTA and FQGNSA. Here the CDR3 DNA reads TGTGCCAGCAGCTTAGCGCTGGGCTCCGGGCAGGAGACCCAGTACTTC. Translating gives CASSLALGSGQETQYF.

The chain couples TRBV2 to TRBJ2-7, with D unclear. From germline, CDR1 is SNHLY and CDR2 FYNNEI. V dropped 7 bases and J dropped 7 bases, with 14 bases sitting between them. This CDR3 is built from 12 residues. CDR3 in amino acids: CASKNSAWEQYF. In DNA, the CDR3 is TGTGCCAGCAAAAACAGCGCTTGGGAGCAGTACTTC.

V usage is TRBV6-5 and J usage is TRBJ2-7; a weak D match, TRBD2 (6 bases). CDR3 length: 15 residues. The germline V gene encodes CDR1 MNHEY and CDR2 SVGAGI. V was trimmed by 5 bases and J by 4 bases, leaving 18 bases between them. CDR3 sequence: CASSSSWGDTYEQYF. CDR3 bases: TGTGCCAGCAGTAGCTCCTGGGGGGATACGTACGAGCAGTACTTC.

This clone was seen once. This chain connects TRBV15 to TRBJ1-1; no clear D gene. V shed 0 bases and J shed 4 bases, with 6 bases lying between them. The CDR3 runs to 13 residues. Germline CDR1 and CDR2: LNHNV and YYDKDF (reference sequence). In nucleotides, the CDR3 is TGTGCCACCAGCAGAGATTTCCCCACTGAAGCTTTCTTT. It translates to CATSRDFPTEAFF. The full variable domain, rest sourced from reference TRBV15 and TRBJ1-1, is DAMVIQNPRYQVTQFGKPVTLSCSQTLNHNVMYWYQQKSSQAPKLLFHYYDKDFNNEADTPDNFQSRRPNTSFCFLDIRSPGLGDTAMYLCATSRDFPTEAFFGQGTRLTVV.

This clone was counted between two and nine times. V and J are TRBV28 and TRBJ1-2; tentatively, D is TRBD1 (6 bases). Germline CDR1 MDHEN, CDR2 SYDVKM. The length of the CDR3 is 12 residues. The V end was cut by 1 base, the J end by 6 bases, with 6 bases between. The CDR3 DNA reads as TGTGCCAGCAGTTTATCAGGGGATGGCTACACCTTC. It yields the protein CASSLSGDGYTF.

V and J are TRBV27 and TRBJ1-5; D is possibly TRBD1 (6 bases). CDR3 size: 13 residues. CDR1 is MNHEY and CDR2 is SMNVEV in the germline V gene (reference sequence). Deletions cut 6 bases from V and 5 bases from J, with 11 bases between. DNA of the CDR3: TGTGCCAGCAGACAGGGATATGATCAGCCCCAGCATTTT. This codes for CASRQGYDQPQHF.

J is TRBJ1-5 and V is TRBV10-3; D is uncertain. Germline CDR1 reads ENHRY; CDR2 reads SYGVKD. CDR3 length: 12 amino acids. Deletions cut 2 bases from V and 6 bases from J, with 5 bases between. The CDR3 spells CAISEPGQPQHF. In nucleotides, the CDR3 is TGTGCCATCAGTGAGCCCGGTCAGCCCCAGCATTTT.

The chain has TRBV5-1 and TRBJ2-2; 9 nucleotides line up with TRBD1. CDR1 is SGHRS, CDR2 YFSETQ, per germline. V lost 2 bases and J lost 1; bases outside the gene matches: 6. CDR3 length equals 17 residues. Here the CDR3 DNA reads TGCGCCAGCAGCTTAAAAAAGACAGGGGGGAACACCGGGGAGCTGTTTTTT. It encodes CASSLKKTGGNTGELFF.

The J gene is TRBJ2-3, the V gene TRBV9; tentatively, D is TRBD2 (6 bases). V dropped 4 bases and J dropped 0 bases, with 15 bases sitting between them. CDR1 and CDR2 from the germline V gene are SGDLS and YYNGEE. CDR3 size: 16 residues. The CDR3 reads CASSPQTGASTDTQYF. The DNA of the CDR3 is TGTGCCAGCAGCCCCCAGACGGGAGCTAGCACAGATACGCAGTATTTT.

This sequence joins TRBV7-9 and TRBJ2-3; 12 nucleotides align to TRBD2. There are 15 residues in the CDR3. The germline gives CDR1 SEHNR, CDR2 FQNEAQ (reference sequence). The junction had 0 bases not matched to a gene; V was cut back by 4 bases and J by 1 base. This chain's CDR3 is CASSWTSGGTDTQYF. The CDR3 region has the DNA TGTGCCAGCAGCTGGACTAGCGGGGGCACAGATACGCAGTATTTT.

This chain links TRBV11-3 with TRBJ2-1; 10 positions agree with TRBD2. CDR1 SGHNT and CDR2 YENEEA come from the germline V gene. The CDR3 is made up of 15 amino acids. J gave up 5 bases and V 5 bases, and 6 bases lay outside the gene matches. The CDR3 nucleotides read TGTGCCAGCAGCGGGGGAGGACTAGCGGACAATGAGCAGTTCTTC. Translation: CASSGGGLADNEQFF.

The chain recombines TRBV28 with TRBJ1-1; no clear D. This CDR3 is 13 amino acids long. CDR1 is MDHEN and CDR2 is SYDVKM in the germline V gene. Trimming removed 7 bases from V and 5 bases from J, with 14 bases in between. The CDR3 loop is CASTIFLPTEAFF. The CDR3 DNA sequence: TGTGCCAGCACTATTTTCCTCCCGACTGAAGCTTTCTTT. Based on the CDR3 plus reference TRBV28 and TRBJ1-1, the full variable domain is DVKVTQSSRYLVKRTGEKVFLECVQDMDHENMFWYRQDPGLGLRLIYFSYDVKMKEKGDIPEGYSVSREKKERFSLILESASTNQTSMYLCASTIFLPTEAFFGQGTRLTVV.

This rearrangement joins TRBV23-1 to TRBJ1-2; no firm D call. TRBV23-1 is flagged as an ORF with uncertain function. The V end lost 0 bases, the J end lost 8 bases, and 10 bases lay between the germline ends. The CDR3 extends over 13 amino acids. The CDR3 bases are TGCGCCAGCAGTCAATCGAGGCCCGGAGGCTACACCTTC. Translated: CASSQSRPGGYTF.

Worth noting for this clone: This specimen includes other DNA sequences encoding the same CDR3. The V gene is TRBV28, the J gene TRBJ1-2; unclear D gene. This CDR3 region has 14 residues. Germline-derived CDR1 and CDR2 are MDHEN and SYDVKM. The V and J ends lost 6 bases and 2 bases respectively, with 13 bases between them. This CDR3 reads CASSPLGVNYGYTF. Written as DNA, the CDR3 is TGTGCCAGCAGCCCCCTCGGGGTAAACTATGGCTACACCTTC.

This rearrangement joins TRBV28 to TRBJ1-2; D gene ambiguous. The ends were cut back, 4 bases at V and 8 bases at J, with 14 bases in the middle. The CDR3 totals 13 residues. Germline-derived CDR1 and CDR2 are MDHEN and SYDVKM. The CDR3 DNA reads TGTGCCAGCAGTTCCGGAGTGGGTCAGGGCTACACCTTC. Its protein is CASSSGVGQGYTF.

The gene calls are TRBV14 and TRBJ1-5, with TRBD1 as a possible D gene (5 bases). The CDR3 contains 13 residues. V was shortened by 4 bases and J by 9 bases, with 13 bases between the two germline ends. CDR1 SGHDN and CDR2 FVKESK come from the germline V gene. The CDR3 region is CASSPGTGRPQHF. The CDR3 region has the DNA TGTGCCAGCAGCCCCGGGACCGGTCGGCCCCAGCATTTT. The full variable domain, completed using reference TRBV14 and TRBJ1-5, is EAGVTQFPSHSVIEKGQTVTLRCDPISGHDNLYWYRRVMGKEIKFLLHFVKESKQDESGMPNNRFLAERTGGTYSTLKVQPAELEDSGVYFCASSPGTGRPQHFGDGTRLSIL.

The chain joins TRBV28 to TRBJ1-3; possibly TRBD1 for D (5 bases). The V end lost 8 bases, the J end lost 7 bases, and 30 bases lay between the germline ends. The CDR3 totals 18 residues. Germline V gives CDR1 MDHEN, CDR2 SYDVKM. CDR3 in DNA: TGTGCCAGCGCATCCCCGGTACCGGGGGATCCAGGCCCCAACACCATATATTTT. The encoded protein is CASASPVPGDPGPNTIYF.